Below are 5 T cell receptor beta chains sequenced from a single sample in a study of glioma-infiltrating T cells after dendritic cell vaccination. Generated by immunoSEQ multiplex PCR, the TCRdb table keeps only in-frame clones and is missing some. Seen here are about 92,000 clones, 86% observed once, and the top ten hold 15% to 19%. Source: blood, taken before dendritic cell vaccination. The receptors here all came from a human donor with glioblastoma.

The genes are TRBV7-2 and TRBJ1-1; D not resolved. CDR3 length equals 13 residues. Trimming removed 4 bases from V and 3 bases from J, with 9 bases in between. Germline CDR1 reads SGHTA; CDR2 reads FQGNSA. In DNA form, the CDR3 reads TGTGCCAGCAGCTCTCACGGGTACACTGAAGCTTTCTTT. Protein sequence: CASSSHGYTEAFF.

The chain has TRBV30 and TRBJ1-5; 7 bases are shared with TRBD1. V lost 1 base to trimming and J lost 0 bases; unmatched junction nucleotides: 0. This CDR3 is 14 amino acids long. Per the germline V gene, CDR1 is GTSNPN and CDR2 is SVGIG (reference sequence). CDR3 sequence reads: CAWSGDSSNQPQHF. The CDR3 DNA follows: TGTGCCTGGAGTGGGGACAGTAGCAATCAGCCCCAGCATTTT.

J is TRBJ1-6 and V is TRBV7-6; D remains unclear. Trimming removed 5 bases from V and 4 bases from J, with 12 bases in between. Germline values: CDR1 SGHVS, CDR2 FNYEAQ. The CDR3 length is 15 residues. The CDR3 loop reads CASSVSISYNSPLHF. CDR3 nucleotides: TGTGCCAGCAGCGTCAGTATCTCGTATAATTCACCCCTCCACTTT.

The CDR3 spells CASTRALSGRTSTDTQYF. In nucleotides, the CDR3 is TGTGCCAGTACCCGAGCGCTTAGCGGGAGGACTAGCACAGATACGCAGTATTTT. The V gene is TRBV19, the J gene TRBJ2-3, with TRBD2 identical over 10 bases. The J segment lost 0 bases and the V segment lost 7 bases, leaving 13 bases of the junction unmatched. CDR1 and CDR2 (germline): LNHDA, SQIVND (reference sequence). This CDR3 spans 18 amino acids.

The chain employs TRBV11-2 and TRBJ2-1; 12 bases fit TRBD2. The CDR3 has 17 amino acids. Trimming at V came to 4 bases and at J to 3 bases, leaving 7 bases not matched to a gene. CDR1 SGHAT and CDR2 FQNNGV come from the germline V gene. CDR3 bases: TGTGCCAGCAGCTCCCTAGCGGGAGGGCCCTACTACAATGAGCAGTTCTTC. It translates to CASSSLAGGPYYNEQFF.